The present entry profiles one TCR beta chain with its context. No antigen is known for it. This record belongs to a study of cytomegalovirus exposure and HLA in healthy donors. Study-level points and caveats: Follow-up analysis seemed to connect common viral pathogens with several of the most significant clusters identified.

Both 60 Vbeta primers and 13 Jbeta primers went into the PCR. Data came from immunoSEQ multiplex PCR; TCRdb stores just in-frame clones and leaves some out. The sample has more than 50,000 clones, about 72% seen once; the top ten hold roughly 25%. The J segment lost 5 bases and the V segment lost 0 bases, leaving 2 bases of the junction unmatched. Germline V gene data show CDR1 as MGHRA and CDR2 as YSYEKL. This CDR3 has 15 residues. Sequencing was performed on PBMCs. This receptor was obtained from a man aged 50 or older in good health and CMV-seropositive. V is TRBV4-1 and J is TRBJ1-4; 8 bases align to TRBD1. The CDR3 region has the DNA TGCGCCAGCAGCCAAGAATCAGGGGGCAATGAAAAACTGTTTTTT. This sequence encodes CASSQESGGNEKLFF.